A selection of T cell receptor beta chains follows, all from one sample in a study of T cell responses to AZD1222 COVID-19 vaccine. Sequenced by immunoSEQ multiplex PCR; TCRdb stores in-frame clones only, minus some. The sample yields around 160,000 clones, about 89% seen once. Material: peripheral blood, obtained 28 days after the second AZD1222 dose. The receptors here all came from an adult who received the AZD1222 COVID-19 vaccine. Both conserved end residues are trimmed from each CDR3. The order of the fields is V gene, J gene, CDR3 protein.

v_call: TRBV19; j_call: TRBJ1-2; cdr3_aa: ASSIVNYGYT
v_call: TRBV6-6; j_call: TRBJ2-1; cdr3_aa: ASSPLFGERYNEQF
v_call: TRBV21-1; j_call: TRBJ2-7; cdr3_aa: ASSMVEGPKPREQY
v_call: TRBV27; j_call: TRBJ2-3; cdr3_aa: ASSDVVPSTDTQY
v_call: TRBV10-3; j_call: TRBJ1-5; cdr3_aa: AIRDRGRDQPQH
v_call: TRBV6-4; j_call: TRBJ2-1; cdr3_aa: ASSDSRVDEQF
v_call: TRBV19; j_call: TRBJ1-3; cdr3_aa: ASRPGAGTGSGNTIY
v_call: TRBV5-6; j_call: TRBJ2-2; cdr3_aa: ASSFKRINTGELF
v_call: TRBV6-4; j_call: TRBJ1-2; cdr3_aa: ASSRDRGSGYT
v_call: TRBV5-6; j_call: TRBJ1-2; cdr3_aa: ASGTGSDYGYT
v_call: TRBV5-1; j_call: TRBJ2-1; cdr3_aa: ASSLALSGALRNEQF
v_call: TRBV5-4; j_call: TRBJ1-4; cdr3_aa: ASRPDGPNEKLF
v_call: TRBV18; j_call: TRBJ1-2; cdr3_aa: ASSPTLIDGYT
v_call: TRBV30; j_call: TRBJ2-3; cdr3_aa: AWSVGRGQSTDTQY
v_call: TRBV5-6; j_call: TRBJ2-2; cdr3_aa: ASSWTGGELF
v_call: TRBV19; j_call: TRBJ1-4; cdr3_aa: ASSTHSPGSNEKLF
v_call: TRBV7-8; j_call: TRBJ1-1; cdr3_aa: ASSLEAGSAEAF
v_call: TRBV11-2; j_call: TRBJ1-2; cdr3_aa: ASSSGAGFDGYT
v_call: TRBV13; j_call: TRBJ1-1; cdr3_aa: ASGLDRGRTEAF
v_call: TRBV24-1; j_call: TRBJ2-1; cdr3_aa: ATSPLAGGPYNEQF
v_call: TRBV7-9; j_call: TRBJ1-1; cdr3_aa: ASSPQSITEAF
v_call: TRBV18; j_call: TRBJ2-7; cdr3_aa: ASSPPMAGGSSYEQY
v_call: TRBV11-2; j_call: TRBJ2-7; cdr3_aa: ASSPRTNYEQY
v_call: TRBV5-6; j_call: TRBJ1-4; cdr3_aa: ASSLGTMKLF